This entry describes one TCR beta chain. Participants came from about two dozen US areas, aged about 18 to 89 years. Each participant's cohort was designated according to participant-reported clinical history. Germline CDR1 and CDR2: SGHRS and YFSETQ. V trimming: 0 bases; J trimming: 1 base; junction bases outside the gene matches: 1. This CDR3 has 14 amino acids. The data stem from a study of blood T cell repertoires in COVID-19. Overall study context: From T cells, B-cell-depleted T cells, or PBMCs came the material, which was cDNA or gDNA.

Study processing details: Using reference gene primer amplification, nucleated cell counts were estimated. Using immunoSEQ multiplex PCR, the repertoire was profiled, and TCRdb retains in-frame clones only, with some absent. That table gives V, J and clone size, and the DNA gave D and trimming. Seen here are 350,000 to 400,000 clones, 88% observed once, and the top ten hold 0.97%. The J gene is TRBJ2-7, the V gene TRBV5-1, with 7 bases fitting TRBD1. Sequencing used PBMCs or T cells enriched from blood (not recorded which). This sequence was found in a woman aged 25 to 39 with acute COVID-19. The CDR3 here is CASSLGDSSYEQYF. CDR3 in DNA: TGCGCCAGCAGCTTGGGGGACAGTTCCTACGAGCAGTACTTC. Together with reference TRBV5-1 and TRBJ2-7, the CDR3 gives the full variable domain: KAGVTQTPRYLIKTRGQQVTLSCSPISGHRSVSWYQQTPGQGLQFLFEYFSETQRNKGNFPGRFSGRQFSNSRSEMNVSTLELGDSALYLCASSLGDSSYEQYFGPGTRLTVT.